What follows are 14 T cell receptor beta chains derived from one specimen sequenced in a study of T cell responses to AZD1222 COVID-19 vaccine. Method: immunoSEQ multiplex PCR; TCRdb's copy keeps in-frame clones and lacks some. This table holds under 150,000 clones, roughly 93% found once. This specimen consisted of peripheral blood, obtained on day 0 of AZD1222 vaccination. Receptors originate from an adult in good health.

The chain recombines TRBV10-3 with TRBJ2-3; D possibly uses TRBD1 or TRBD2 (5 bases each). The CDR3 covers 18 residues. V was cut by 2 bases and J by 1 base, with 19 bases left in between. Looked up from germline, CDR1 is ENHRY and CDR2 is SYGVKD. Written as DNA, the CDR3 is TGTGCCATCAGTGAGATGAGGGTGGGGGATTTGGGCACAGATACGCAGTATTTT. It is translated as CAISEMRVGDLGTDTQYF.

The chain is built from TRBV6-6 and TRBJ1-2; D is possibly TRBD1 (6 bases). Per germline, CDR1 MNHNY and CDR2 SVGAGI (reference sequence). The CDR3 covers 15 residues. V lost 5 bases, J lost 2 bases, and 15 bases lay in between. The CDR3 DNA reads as TGTGCCAGCAGTGCATGGGACAATGACAACTATGGCTACACCTTC. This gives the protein CASSAWDNDNYGYTF.

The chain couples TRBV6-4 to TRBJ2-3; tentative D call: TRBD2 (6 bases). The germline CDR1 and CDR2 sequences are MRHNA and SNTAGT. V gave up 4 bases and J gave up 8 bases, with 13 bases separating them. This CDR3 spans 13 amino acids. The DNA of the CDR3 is TGTGCCAGCAGTGTCCAGGCCGGGAGTACGCAGTATTTT. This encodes CASSVQAGSTQYF.

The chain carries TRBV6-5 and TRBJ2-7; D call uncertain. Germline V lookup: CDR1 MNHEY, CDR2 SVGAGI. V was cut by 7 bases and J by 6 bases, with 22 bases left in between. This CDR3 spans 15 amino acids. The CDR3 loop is CASTRKPGRQTEQYF. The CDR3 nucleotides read TGTGCCAGCACCCGAAAGCCAGGCCGACAAACCGAGCAGTACTTC.

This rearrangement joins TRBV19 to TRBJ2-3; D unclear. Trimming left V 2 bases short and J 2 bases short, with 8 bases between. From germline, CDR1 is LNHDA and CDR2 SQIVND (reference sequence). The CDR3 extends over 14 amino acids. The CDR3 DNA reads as TGTGCCAGTAGTATAATGGGCTACACAGATACGCAGTATTTT. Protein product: CASSIMGYTDTQYF.

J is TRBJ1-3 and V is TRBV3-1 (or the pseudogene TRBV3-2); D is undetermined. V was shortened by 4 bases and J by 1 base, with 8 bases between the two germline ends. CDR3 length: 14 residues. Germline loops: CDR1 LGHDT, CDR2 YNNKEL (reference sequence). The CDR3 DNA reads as TGTGCCAGCAGCCCCACCGGGTCTGGAAACACCATATATTTT. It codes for CASSPTGSGNTIYF.

CDR3 residues: CALGQGGEETQYF. The CDR3 DNA sequence: TGTGCCTTGGGACAGGGTGGGGAGGAGACCCAGTACTTC. The chain carries TRBV30 and TRBJ2-5, with 9 bases fitting TRBD1. The CDR3 is 13 amino acids. The V segment lost 7 bases and the J segment 5 bases; nucleotides outside the gene matches: 8. Germline lookup yields CDR1 GTSNPN and CDR2 SVGIG (reference sequence).

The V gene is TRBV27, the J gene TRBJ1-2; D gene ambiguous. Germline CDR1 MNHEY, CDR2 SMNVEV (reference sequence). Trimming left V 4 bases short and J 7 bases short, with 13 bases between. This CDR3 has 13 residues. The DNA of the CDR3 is TGTGCCAGCAGTTCCCACATCAACACTGGCTACACCTTC. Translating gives CASSSHINTGYTF.

The CDR3 DNA is TGTGCCAGCAGCTTATCCGGAAACACCATATATTTT. Protein: CASSLSGNTIYF. The V and J genes are TRBV7-9 and TRBJ1-3; D gene uncertain. This CDR3 has 12 residues. Germline V gene lookup returns CDR1 SEHNR and CDR2 FQNEAQ (reference sequence). V was clipped by 2 bases and J by 4 bases, with 3 bases between them. The full variable domain, with the rest looked up from reference TRBV7-9 and TRBJ1-3, is DTGVSQNPRHKITKRGQNVTFRCDPISEHNRLYWYRQTLGQGPEFLTYFQNEAQLEKSRLLSDRFSAERPKGSFSTLEIQRTEQGDSAMYLCASSLSGNTIYFGEGSWLTVV.

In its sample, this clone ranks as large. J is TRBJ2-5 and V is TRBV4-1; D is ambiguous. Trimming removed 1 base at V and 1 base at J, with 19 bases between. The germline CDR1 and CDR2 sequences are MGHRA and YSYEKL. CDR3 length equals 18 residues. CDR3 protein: CASSQGLFVRLFQETQYF. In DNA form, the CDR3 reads TGCGCCAGCAGCCAAGGGTTATTCGTACGACTCTTCCAAGAGACCCAGTACTTC.

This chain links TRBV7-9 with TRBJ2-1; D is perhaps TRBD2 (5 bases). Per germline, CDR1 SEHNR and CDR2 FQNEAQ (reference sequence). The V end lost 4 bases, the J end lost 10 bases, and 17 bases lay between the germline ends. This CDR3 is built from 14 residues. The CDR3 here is CASSSRDPSGEQFF. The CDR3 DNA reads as TGTGCCAGCAGCTCTCGAGATCCCTCGGGAGAGCAGTTCTTC.

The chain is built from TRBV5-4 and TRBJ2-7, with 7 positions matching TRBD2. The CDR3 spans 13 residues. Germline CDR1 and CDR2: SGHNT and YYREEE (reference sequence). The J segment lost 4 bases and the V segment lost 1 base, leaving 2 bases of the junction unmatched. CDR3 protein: CASSLWRGYEQYF. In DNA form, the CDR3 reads TGTGCCAGCAGCTTGTGGCGGGGGTACGAGCAGTACTTC.

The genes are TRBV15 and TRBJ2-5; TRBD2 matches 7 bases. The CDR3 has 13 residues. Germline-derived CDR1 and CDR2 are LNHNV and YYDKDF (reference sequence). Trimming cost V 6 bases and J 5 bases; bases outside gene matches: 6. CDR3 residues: CATRRGGRETQYF. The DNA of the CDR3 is TGTGCCACCAGACGCGGGGGACGGGAGACCCAGTACTTC.

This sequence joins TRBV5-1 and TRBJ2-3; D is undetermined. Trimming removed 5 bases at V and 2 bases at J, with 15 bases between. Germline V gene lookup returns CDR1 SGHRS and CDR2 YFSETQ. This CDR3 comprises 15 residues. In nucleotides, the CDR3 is TGCGCCAGCAGGGATACGGGTGGGCCCACAGATACGCAGTATTTT. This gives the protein CASRDTGGPTDTQYF.